This record covers a single T cell receptor beta chain. Indicated treatment: oral pan-JAK inhibitor, 5-10 mg twice daily. This CDR3 has 15 amino acids. CDR1 SQVTM and CDR2 ANQGSEA come from the germline V gene. V lost 0 bases to trimming and J lost 7 bases, with 18 bases between them. Once RNA had been extracted, it was reverse transcribed into cDNA to act as the sequencing template. TCRdb's table, derived via immunoSEQ multiplex PCR, lists solely in-frame clones and lacks some. The top ten hold 16% of the sample, which has some 170,000 clones, roughly 63% seen once. This sample is part of a study of CD8+ T cells in alopecia areata.

This material consisted of CD4+ T cells sorted from blood, taken at approximately week 60, from a patient treated with tofacitinib. The sequence was obtained from a human donor with alopecia areata. The V and J genes are TRBV29-1 and TRBJ1-2, with D unclear. The CDR3: CSVEDLQRRNGGYTF. As DNA, the CDR3 is TGCAGCGTTGAAGATCTTCAGAGGCGGAATGGTGGCTACACCTTC.